The 21 T cell receptor beta chains reported below all come from one sample, sequenced in a study of cytomegalovirus exposure and HLA in healthy donors (dated by TCRdb to about 2017). Preparation of the library involved the immunoSEQ multiplex PCR assay. For the multiplex PCR, a mixture combining 60 forward primers for TCR Vbeta segments and 13 reverse primers for TCR Jbeta segments was used. The table was pulled from immuneACCESS by TCRdb, which kept in-frame rearrangements only. Such tables lose some clones; where checked, under half of the loss comes from unresolved V genes, and the rest has no known cause. This sample comprises 100,000 to 150,000 clones, 77% of them detected only once. Jointly, the top ten make up 10% to 15% of the sample. Input material: PBMCs. The source of these receptors is a woman between 40 and 55 years old in good health and CMV-seropositive.

The rearrangement links TRBV6-1 to TRBJ1-4; TRBD1 matches 7 bases. V shed 6 bases and J 6 bases; nucleotides not matched to a gene: 7. The CDR3 spans 14 residues. Germline CDR1 is MNHNS and CDR2 is SASEGT. The CDR3 region is CASRARGRDEKLFF. In DNA, the CDR3 is TGTGCCAGCAGGGCAAGGGGGCGGGATGAAAAACTGTTTTTT.

A few counts support this clone. The chain carries TRBV27 and TRBJ2-7; D is perhaps TRBD2 (7 bases). The CDR3 contains 16 residues. V gave up 8 bases and J gave up 2 bases, with 22 bases separating them. From germline, CDR1 is MNHEY and CDR2 SMNVEV (reference sequence). The CDR3 loop reads CASSEARGLAAYEQYF. The CDR3 DNA reads TGTGCCAGCTCCGAGGCTCGGGGGCTAGCGGCCTACGAGCAGTACTTC.

This clone appeared a few times. The V call is TRBV14, the J call TRBJ2-6; D possibly corresponds to TRBD1 (5 bases). The V end was cut by 2 bases, the J end by 4 bases, with 9 bases between. There are 15 residues in the CDR3. Germline V gene lookup returns CDR1 SGHDN and CDR2 FVKESK. In DNA, the CDR3 is TGTGCCAGCAGCCAACAGGGCCGCGGGGCCAACGTCCTGACTTTC. Its translation: CASSQQGRGANVLTF.

The chain combines TRBV5-1 with TRBJ1-2, with a weak D call TRBD1 (6 bases). V shed 4 bases and J shed 4 bases, with 14 bases lying between them. The CDR3 totals 14 residues. Germline V gene sequence: CDR1 SGHRS, CDR2 YFSETQ. The CDR3 loop reads CASSVDTGSYGYTF. The CDR3 DNA reads TGCGCCAGCAGCGTAGACACAGGGTCCTATGGCTACACCTTC.

This clone was seen a single time. J is TRBJ2-1 and V is TRBV30, with a possible D match to TRBD1 (6 bases). V lost 8 bases and J 0 bases, leaving 20 bases between the germline ends. This CDR3 is built from 16 residues. Germline CDR1 reads GTSNPN; CDR2 reads SVGIG (reference sequence). The CDR3 nucleotides read TGTGCCGGTTTGTGGGGGCGTAGGAGCTCCTACAATGAGCAGTTCTTC. Protein sequence: CAGLWGRRSSYNEQFF. The complete variable domain, with remaining parts taken from reference TRBV30 and TRBJ2-1, reads SQTIHQWPATLVQPVGSPLSLECTVEGTSNPNLYWYRQAAGRGLQLLFYSVGIGQISSEVPQNLSASRPQDRQFILSSKKLLLSDSGFYLCAGLWGRRSSYNEQFFGPGTRLTVL.

The rearrangement uses TRBV4-1 and TRBJ2-5; unclear D gene. Germline CDR1 and CDR2: MGHRA and YSYEKL. Between the trimmed V and J ends, which lost 1 base and 11 bases, there was a span of 20 bases. CDR3 length equals 15 residues. CDR3 DNA sequence: TGCGCCAGCAGCCAAGCGAGGAATAACTACGAGGAGCAGTACTTC. As protein: CASSQARNNYEEQYF.

V usage is TRBV18 and J usage is TRBJ2-5; TRBD1 might be the D (5 bases). The assigned J gene may be wrong: the sequence end matches TRBJ2-7 better. CDR1 and CDR2 from the germline V gene are KGHSH and LQKENI. CDR3 length equals 13 residues. CDR3 nucleotide sequence: TGTGCCAGCTCACCAAGGGGAAAATACGAGCAGTACTTC. Its protein product is CASSPRGKYEQYF.

This sequence joins TRBV5-1 and TRBJ2-5; 14 bases line up with TRBD2. CDR3 length equals 16 residues. Per germline, CDR1 SGHRS and CDR2 YFSETQ. V gave up 4 bases and J gave up 4 bases; unmatched junction bases: 6. CDR3 coding DNA: TGCGCCAGCAGCCTGACTAGCGGGAGGGCCGGAGAGACCCAGTACTTC. It is translated as CASSLTSGRAGETQYF.

The chain is built from TRBV30 and TRBJ1-6, with TRBD1 matching over 7 bases. V lost 0 bases to trimming and J lost 4 bases; unmatched junction nucleotides: 6. Germline lookup yields CDR1 GTSNPN and CDR2 SVGIG (reference sequence). This CDR3 spans 16 amino acids. As DNA, the CDR3 is TGTGCCTGGAGTGTACCCAAGACAGGGTATAATTCACCCCTCCACTTT. Translated: CAWSVPKTGYNSPLHF.

The V gene is TRBV11-2, the J gene TRBJ2-7; D gene uncertain. The V gene's germline CDR1 is SGHAT and CDR2 FQNNGV. V was pared by 0 bases and J by 2 bases, with 8 bases between. The CDR3 spans 14 residues. Here the CDR3 reads CASSLDTLTYEQYF. The CDR3 DNA is TGTGCCAGCAGCTTAGATACGCTAACCTACGAGCAGTACTTC.

V usage is TRBV15 and J usage is TRBJ1-5, with 10 positions matching TRBD1. The germline gives CDR1 LNHNV, CDR2 YYDKDF (reference sequence). The CDR3 loop spans 16 amino acids. The junction had 7 bases not matched to a gene; V was cut back by 2 bases and J by 6 bases. CDR3 sequence reads: CATSRRMTGGGQPQHF. In DNA form, the CDR3 reads TGTGCCACCAGCAGACGGATGACAGGGGGCGGTCAGCCCCAGCATTTT.

The chain uses TRBV6-1 and TRBJ2-3; TRBD1 might be the D (5 bases). The CDR3 is 15 residues long. Trimming took 1 base from V and 6 from J, leaving 14 bases between them. Germline V gene sequence: CDR1 MNHNS, CDR2 SASEGT. CDR3 coding DNA: TGTGCCAGCAGTGAAGGCGGCAGGGTAGTGGATACGCAGTATTTT. This encodes CASSEGGRVVDTQYF.

Of note for this clone: Distinct nucleotide sequences in the sample also encode this CDR3. This chain uses TRBV7-9 with TRBJ2-1; D is perhaps TRBD2 (6 bases). The germline V and J ends were trimmed by 5 bases and 4 bases, with 9 bases remaining between them. The length of the CDR3 is 13 residues. CDR1 SEHNR and CDR2 FQNEAQ come from the germline V gene (reference sequence). As DNA, the CDR3 is TGTGCCAGCAGCCTGGGACTGTACAATGAGCAGTTCTTC. It codes for CASSLGLYNEQFF.

The chain uses TRBV10-3 and TRBJ2-7; D perhaps matches TRBD2 (5 bases). The germline V gene encodes CDR1 ENHRY and CDR2 SYGVKD. CDR3 length equals 14 residues. Trimming took 6 bases from V and 3 from J, leaving 15 bases between them. CDR3 region: CAISERKGSYEQYF. In DNA, the CDR3 is TGTGCCATCAGCGAGCGGAAAGGGAGCTACGAGCAGTACTTC.

The gene calls are TRBV18 and TRBJ1-2; TRBD1 matches at 7 bases. In germline, CDR1 is KGHSH, CDR2 LQKENI. This CDR3 contains 17 residues. Trimming at V came to 3 bases and at J to 1 base, leaving 11 bases not matched to a gene. CDR3 loop: CASSPQQWTGLNYGYTF. CDR3 in DNA: TGTGCCAGCTCACCTCAACAGTGGACAGGTCTTAACTATGGCTACACCTTC.

The J gene is TRBJ2-3, the V gene TRBV9; 11 bases fit TRBD2. V lost 4 bases to trimming and J lost 8 bases; unmatched junction nucleotides: 12. CDR1 and CDR2 (germline): SGDLS, YYNGEE. CDR3 length equals 16 residues. In nucleotides, the CDR3 is TGTGCCAGCAGCCTCGGGACTAGCGGACCACAATCTACGCAGTATTTT. Residues: CASSLGTSGPQSTQYF.

V gene TRBV6-1 combines with J gene TRBJ2-5; maybe TRBD1 (7 bases). Between the trimmed V and J ends, which lost 6 bases and 5 bases, there was a span of 16 bases. Looked up from germline, CDR1 is MNHNS and CDR2 is SASEGT. This CDR3 region has 14 residues. The CDR3 is CASSKTGAGETQYF. DNA of the CDR3: TGTGCCAGCAGCAAAACAGGGGCGGGGGAGACCCAGTACTTC.

The rearrangement links TRBV19 to TRBJ2-7; TRBD2 aligns across 9 bases. Germline-derived CDR1 and CDR2 are LNHDA and SQIVND (reference sequence). The CDR3 runs 15 residues. After removal of 3 bases from V and 4 bases from J, the junction contained 7 bases not matched to a gene. CDR3 residues: CASSMGLAGQYEQYF. The CDR3 region has the DNA TGTGCCAGTAGTATGGGCCTAGCGGGGCAGTACGAGCAGTACTTC.

In its sample, this clone was seen once. The rearrangement uses TRBV28 and TRBJ2-1; 8 nucleotides line up with TRBD2. Germline loops: CDR1 MDHEN, CDR2 SYDVKM. There are 15 residues in the CDR3. V trimming: 7 bases; J trimming: 8 bases; junction bases outside the gene matches: 13. CDR3 bases: TGTGCCAGCAACACGAGAGCGGGAGCCCCATATGAGCAGTTCTTC. Amino acids: CASNTRAGAPYEQFF.

This clone was seen only a few times. This chain uses TRBV28 with TRBJ2-2, with D perhaps TRBD2 (5 bases). The CDR3 loop spans 13 amino acids. CDR1 and CDR2 (germline): MDHEN, SYDVKM. V was clipped by 4 bases and J by 6 bases, with 9 bases between them. CDR3 amino acids: CASSWVRAGELFF. In DNA form, the CDR3 reads TGTGCCAGCAGTTGGGTGAGGGCCGGGGAGCTGTTTTTT.

This chain uses TRBV30 with TRBJ2-2; tentatively, D is TRBD1 (5 bases). V was pared by 4 bases and J by 5 bases, with 8 bases between. Germline CDR1 reads GTSNPN; CDR2 reads SVGIG (reference sequence). This CDR3 has 12 residues. This CDR3 is CAWTAGTGELFF. In DNA form, the CDR3 reads TGTGCCTGGACGGCAGGGACCGGGGAGCTGTTTTTT. Based on the CDR3 plus reference TRBV30 and TRBJ2-2, the full variable domain is SQTIHQWPATLVQPVGSPLSLECTVEGTSNPNLYWYRQAAGRGLQLLFYSVGIGQISSEVPQNLSASRPQDRQFILSSKKLLLSDSGFYLCAWTAGTGELFFGEGSRLTVL.